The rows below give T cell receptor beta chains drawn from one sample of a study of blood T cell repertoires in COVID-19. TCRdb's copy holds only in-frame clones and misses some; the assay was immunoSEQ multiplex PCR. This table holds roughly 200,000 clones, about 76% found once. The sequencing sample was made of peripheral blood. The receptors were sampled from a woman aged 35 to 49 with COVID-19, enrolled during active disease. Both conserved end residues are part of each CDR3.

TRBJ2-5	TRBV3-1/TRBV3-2	CASSLGGGGTQYF
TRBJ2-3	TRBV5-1	CASSTGGGRTDTQYF
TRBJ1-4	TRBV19	CASSIRQYEKLFF
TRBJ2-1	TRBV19	CASTARTYNEQFF
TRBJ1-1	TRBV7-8	CASSLDQGGFGAFF
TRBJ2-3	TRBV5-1	CASRDYRALRDTQYF
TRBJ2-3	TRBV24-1	CATSDSGKGGHTDTQYF
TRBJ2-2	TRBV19	CASRSTGVDTGELFF
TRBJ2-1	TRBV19	CASSKGGIRVVYNEQFF
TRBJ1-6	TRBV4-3	CASSAGRVNSPLHF
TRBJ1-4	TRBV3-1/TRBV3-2	CASSQERTGGEKLFF
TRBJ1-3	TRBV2	CASSQGAPSGNTIYF
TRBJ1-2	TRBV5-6	CASSSSGTGGSGYTF
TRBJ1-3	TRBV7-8	CASSLDRVSGNTIYF
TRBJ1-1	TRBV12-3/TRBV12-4	CASSHKRNTEAFF
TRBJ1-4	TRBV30	CAWGTGGNEKLFF
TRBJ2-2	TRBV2	CASSETGPGTGELFF
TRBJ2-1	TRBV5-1	CASSPGGLAGGYNEQFF
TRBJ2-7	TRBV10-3	CAISSTSGGTYEQYF
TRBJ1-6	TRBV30	CAWRQAKGSYNSPLHF
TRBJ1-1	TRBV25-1	CASSEWTENTEAFF
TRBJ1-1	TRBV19	CASSPDRVDTEAFF
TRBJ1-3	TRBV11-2	CASSLDFGPGNTIYF
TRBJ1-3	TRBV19	CASTITGIGNTIYF
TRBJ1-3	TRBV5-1	CASSLGGQGSGNTIYF
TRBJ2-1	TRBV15	CATSPPQGALYNEQFF
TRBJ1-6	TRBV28	CASSLGTGGSSYNSPLHF
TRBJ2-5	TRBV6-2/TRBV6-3	CASSYADRDETQYF
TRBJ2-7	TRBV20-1	CSADRSYEQYF
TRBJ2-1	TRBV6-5	CASSNGETNEQFF
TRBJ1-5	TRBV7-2	CASSSGQMDQPQHF
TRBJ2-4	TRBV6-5	CASSYSGTGERIQYF
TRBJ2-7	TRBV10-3	CAIRERQGLTYEQYF
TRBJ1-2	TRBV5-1	CASSLANIPQTPYGYTF
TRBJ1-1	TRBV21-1	CASSKAQGNTEAFF
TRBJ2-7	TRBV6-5	CASSSFTGTSGSEQYF
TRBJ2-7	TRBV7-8	CASSLVRGGSYEQYF
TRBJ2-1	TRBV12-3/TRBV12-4	CASSPRYEQFF
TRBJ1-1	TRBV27	CASSPWGRGNTEAFF
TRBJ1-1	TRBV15	CATSRVVRNTEAFF
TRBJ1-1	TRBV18	CASSPRSRAEGTEAFF